This T cell receptor beta chain appears in the sequencing data of a study of control samples from healthy donors and cancer patients. Sequenced by immunoSEQ multiplex PCR; TCRdb stores in-frame clones only, minus some. The profile shows 110,000 to 150,000 clones, approximately 92% of them singletons. This sequence was found in a young man in good health. The material sequenced was blood.

Here the CDR3 reads CASSLGVSYEQYF. DNA of the CDR3: TGTGCCAGCAGTTTGGGGGTCTCCTACGAGCAGTACTTC. This chain links TRBV28 with TRBJ2-7; D tentatively fits TRBD1 or TRBD2 (5 bases each). Germline-derived CDR1 and CDR2 are MDHEN and SYDVKM. Trimming pared 3 bases from V and 0 bases from J, leaving 6 bases between. This CDR3 comprises 13 residues.